This TCR beta chain was documented in a study of blood T cell repertoires in COVID-19. Across the study: Spain, Italy and the United States supplied samples that represented acute and convalescent COVID-19. The cDNA or gDNA used as material had been derived from T cells, B-cell-depleted T cells, or PBMCs.

Germline CDR1 SGHTA, CDR2 FQGNSA. V lost 5 bases, J lost 3 bases, and 16 bases lay in between. The CDR3 consists of 15 residues. How the authors handled the data: Amplification of reference gene primers was used by the study to estimate nucleated cell counts. The repertoire was sequenced with immunoSEQ multiplex PCR; TCRdb's copy has only in-frame clones and lacks some. V, J and clone size are those of that table, while D and trimming were read from the DNA. The table shows hundreds of thousands of clones, with around 85% occurring only once. Exposed enrollees encountered a COVID-19 case at some point within 2 weeks before study entry.

The origin of this receptor is a woman aged 25 to 39 who had been exposed to COVID-19. The specimen sequenced was PBMCs or T cells enriched from blood (not recorded which). The J gene is TRBJ2-5, the V gene TRBV7-2; the D gene is possibly TRBD2 (6 bases). Here the CDR3 reads CASSPRDFDKETQYF. The CDR3 nucleotides are TGTGCCAGCAGCCCCAGGGACTTCGATAAAGAGACCCAGTACTTC.